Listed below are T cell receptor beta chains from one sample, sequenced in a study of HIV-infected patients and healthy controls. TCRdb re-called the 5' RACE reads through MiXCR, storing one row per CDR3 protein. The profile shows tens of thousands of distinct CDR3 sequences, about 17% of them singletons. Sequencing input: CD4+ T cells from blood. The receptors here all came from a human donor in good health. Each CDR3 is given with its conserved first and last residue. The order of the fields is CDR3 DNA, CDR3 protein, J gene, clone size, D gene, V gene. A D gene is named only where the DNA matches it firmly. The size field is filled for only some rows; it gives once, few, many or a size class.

DNA: TGTGCCAGCAGTTCCGGGAGGAGTACGCAGTATTTT
CDR3: CASSSGRSTQYF
J: TRBJ2-3
size: .
D: TRBD2
V: TRBV14

DNA: TGTGCCAGCAGCCGTACCGGGACAGAGAGCAATCAGCCCCAGCATTTT
CDR3: CASSRTGTESNQPQHF
J: TRBJ1-5
size: many
D: TRBD1
V: TRBV7-9

DNA: TGTGCCAGTAAGGCCCTACCGGCAGGGAATGAAAAACTGTTTTTT
CDR3: CASKALPAGNEKLFF
J: TRBJ1-4
size: .
D: .
V: TRBV19

DNA: TGTGCCAGCAGGAGATTCCCTAGCGGGTCATACAATGAGCAGTTCTTC
CDR3: CASRRFPSGSYNEQFF
J: TRBJ2-1
size: many
D: TRBD2
V: TRBV14

DNA: TGTGCCAGCAGCTTAGTGGGACAGTTCCCCAACAATGAGCAGTTCTTC
CDR3: CASSLVGQFPNNEQFF
J: TRBJ2-1
size: many
D: TRBD1
V: TRBV7-9

DNA: TGTGCCAGCAGCTTATCGCAGGGTCGGGATGGCTACACCTTC
CDR3: CASSLSQGRDGYTF
J: TRBJ1-2
size: few
D: .
V: TRBV5-5

DNA: TGTGCCATCAGTACCGTGGACGGAAGCACTGAAGCTTTCTTT
CDR3: CAISTVDGSTEAFF
J: TRBJ1-1
size: few
D: .
V: TRBV10-3

DNA: TGTGCCAGCAGTTCACGTCCGGGGAGGGACAGAGGTTCTGGGGCCAACGTCCTGACTTTC
CDR3: CASSSRPGRDRGSGANVLTF
J: TRBJ2-6
size: few
D: .
V: TRBV12-3/TRBV12-4

DNA: TGCGCCAGCAGCTCACTAAAAACTAGCGACTACAATGAGCAGTTCTTC
CDR3: CASSSLKTSDYNEQFF
J: TRBJ2-1
size: few
D: TRBD2
V: TRBV5-1

DNA: TGTGCCAGCAGCTTAGGGGCTAGCATACCCGGGGAGCTGTTTTTT
CDR3: CASSLGASIPGELFF
J: TRBJ2-2
size: few
D: .
V: TRBV7-2

DNA: TGCGCCAGCAGCCAAGATGGCTTACCGGGACGGGGGCCCAGGAGCAATCAGCCCCAGCATTTT
CDR3: CASSQDGLPGRGPRSNQPQHF
J: TRBJ1-5
size: .
D: .
V: TRBV4-1

DNA: TGTGCCAGCAGCTCTACTCGACACAAGGGGCATGAGCAGTTCTTC
CDR3: CASSSTRHKGHEQFF
J: TRBJ2-1
size: many
D: .
V: TRBV11-2

DNA: TGTGCCAGCAGGGAAGGGGGAGGTGGAAACACCATATATTTT
CDR3: CASREGGGGNTIYF
J: TRBJ1-3
size: few
D: .
V: TRBV7-2

DNA: TGTGCCAGCAAAAGACAGGGATCGAATAGCAATCAGCCCCAGCATTTT
CDR3: CASKRQGSNSNQPQHF
J: TRBJ1-5
size: few
D: TRBD1
V: TRBV2

DNA: TGTGCCAGCAGTCCCCGACCGGGAGCGGGGAGCAATCAGCCCCAGCATTTT
CDR3: CASSPRPGAGSNQPQHF
J: TRBJ1-5
size: .
D: .
V: TRBV27

DNA: TGTGCCAGCAGTCCCAAGTATAGCAATCAGCCCCAGCATTTT
CDR3: CASSPKYSNQPQHF
J: TRBJ1-5
size: many
D: .
V: TRBV6-5

DNA: TGTGCCAGCTCCCCCGGGGTCGCCGCCCGAGGGGATGAGCAGTTCTTC
CDR3: CASSPGVAARGDEQFF
J: TRBJ2-1
size: .
D: .
V: TRBV18

DNA: TGTGCCAGCAGGACTGGGGTGAAGGGGGCCGTCCGGGGTGCTAATGAAAAACTGTTTTTT
CDR3: CASRTGVKGAVRGANEKLFF
J: TRBJ1-4
size: few
D: TRBD1
V: TRBV11-2

DNA: TGTGCCAGCAGCTCGGGTCAGCCCCCTTCACCCCTCCACTTT
CDR3: CASSSGQPPSPLHF
J: TRBJ1-6
size: many
D: .
V: TRBV7-3

DNA: TGTGCCAGCACCCAATTCACAGGTTCTGGAAACACCATATATTTT
CDR3: CASTQFTGSGNTIYF
J: TRBJ1-3
size: many
D: .
V: TRBV12-3/TRBV12-4

DNA: TGCAGTGCCCCGCGACAGGGAACGAACACTGAAGCTTTCTTT
CDR3: CSAPRQGTNTEAFF
J: TRBJ1-1
size: few
D: TRBD1
V: TRBV20-1

DNA: TGTGCCATCAGTGAGACAGGGGGAACCGGGGAGCTGTTTTTT
CDR3: CAISETGGTGELFF
J: TRBJ2-2
size: many
D: TRBD1
V: TRBV10-3

DNA: TGTGCCAGCAGCCAGAGGACTAGCGGGACTAGGGACCAAGAGACCCAGTACTTC
CDR3: CASSQRTSGTRDQETQYF
J: TRBJ2-5
size: few
D: TRBD2
V: TRBV6-2/TRBV6-3

DNA: TGTGCCAGTTTGACAGGGACAGATACGCAGTATTTT
CDR3: CASLTGTDTQYF
J: TRBJ2-3
size: .
D: TRBD1
V: TRBV6-1

DNA: TGCAGTGCCCTACATGTATCTGGAAACACCATATATTTT
CDR3: CSALHVSGNTIYF
J: TRBJ1-3
size: few
D: .
V: TRBV20-1

DNA: TGTGCCAGCAGCTTTAGGGACTTCGGCTACGAGCAGTACTTC
CDR3: CASSFRDFGYEQYF
J: TRBJ2-7
size: few
D: .
V: TRBV7-2

DNA: TGTGCCAGCAGCATAGACCAACGGGGTGAAAAACTGTTTTTT
CDR3: CASSIDQRGEKLFF
J: TRBJ1-4
size: few
D: .
V: TRBV12-3/TRBV12-4

DNA: TGTGCCAGCTCGCGACAGGGTCATAGCAATCAGCCCCAGCATTTT
CDR3: CASSRQGHSNQPQHF
J: TRBJ1-5
size: many
D: TRBD1
V: TRBV18

DNA: TGTGCCAGCACCCGAAAATATAGCAATCAGCCCCAGCATTTT
CDR3: CASTRKYSNQPQHF
J: TRBJ1-5
size: .
D: .
V: TRBV6-2/TRBV6-3

DNA: TGTGCCAGCAGCTTACGGGGAGGACAGCCCTACGAGCAGTACTTC
CDR3: CASSLRGGQPYEQYF
J: TRBJ2-7
size: few
D: .
V: TRBV5-6